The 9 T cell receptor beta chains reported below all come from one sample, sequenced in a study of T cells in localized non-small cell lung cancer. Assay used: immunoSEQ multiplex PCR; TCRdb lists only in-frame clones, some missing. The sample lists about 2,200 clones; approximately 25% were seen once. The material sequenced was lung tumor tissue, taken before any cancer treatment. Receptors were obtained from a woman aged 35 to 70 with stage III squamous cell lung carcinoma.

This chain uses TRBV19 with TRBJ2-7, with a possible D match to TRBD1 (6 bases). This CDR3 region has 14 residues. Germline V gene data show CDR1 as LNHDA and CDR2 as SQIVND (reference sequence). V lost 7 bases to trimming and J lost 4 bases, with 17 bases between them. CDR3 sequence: CASTAVGGGYEQYF. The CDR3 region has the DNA TGTGCCAGTACCGCAGTTGGGGGCGGGTACGAGCAGTACTTC.

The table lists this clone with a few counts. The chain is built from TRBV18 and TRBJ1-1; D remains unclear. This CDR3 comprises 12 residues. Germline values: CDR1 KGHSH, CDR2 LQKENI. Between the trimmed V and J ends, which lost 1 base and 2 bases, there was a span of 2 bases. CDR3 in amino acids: CASSPQNTEAFF. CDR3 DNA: TGTGCCAGCTCACCACAAAACACTGAAGCTTTCTTT.

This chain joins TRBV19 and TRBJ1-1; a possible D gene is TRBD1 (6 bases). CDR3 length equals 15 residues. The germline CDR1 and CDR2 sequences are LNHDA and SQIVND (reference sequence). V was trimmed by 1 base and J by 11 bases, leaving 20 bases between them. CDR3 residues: CASSIGVRPGDEAFF. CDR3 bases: TGTGCCAGTAGTATAGGCGTAAGGCCAGGGGATGAGGCTTTCTTT.

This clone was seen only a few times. Here the CDR3 DNA reads TGTGCCAGCACCGAGAGAGGGAAAGGCTACACCTTC. Translation: CASTERGKGYTF. This chain joins TRBV6-8 and TRBJ1-2; D gene ambiguous. Germline V gives CDR1 MNHGY, CDR2 SAAAGT. The CDR3 is 12 residues long. V gave up 7 bases and J gave up 8 bases, with 14 bases separating them.

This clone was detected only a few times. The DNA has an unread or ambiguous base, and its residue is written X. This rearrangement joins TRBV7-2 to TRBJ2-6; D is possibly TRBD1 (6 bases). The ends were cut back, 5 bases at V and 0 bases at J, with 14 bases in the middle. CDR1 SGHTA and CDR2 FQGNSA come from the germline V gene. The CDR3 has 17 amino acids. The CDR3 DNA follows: TGTGCCAGCAGCCTGAGGGGGYCTTCCTCTGGGGCCAACGTCCTGACTTTC. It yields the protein CASSLRGXSSGANVLTF.

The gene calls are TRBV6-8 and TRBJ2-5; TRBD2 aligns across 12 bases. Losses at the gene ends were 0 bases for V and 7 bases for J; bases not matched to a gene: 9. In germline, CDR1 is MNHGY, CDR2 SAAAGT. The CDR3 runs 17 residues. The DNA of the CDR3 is TGTGCCAGCAGTTACTCGAAGCTAGCGGGGGGGCTTGGGACCCAGTACTTC. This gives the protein CASSYSKLAGGLGTQYF.

This chain's CDR3 is CASSVGQGGEAFF. For the CDR3, the DNA is TGTGCCAGCAGCGTGGGACAGGGAGGTGAAGCTTTCTTT. The rearrangement uses TRBV6-8 and TRBJ1-1; TRBD1 aligns across 9 bases. V lost 6 bases to trimming and J lost 7 bases; unmatched junction nucleotides: 6. Looked up from germline, CDR1 is MNHGY and CDR2 is SAAAGT. The CDR3 is 13 amino acids.

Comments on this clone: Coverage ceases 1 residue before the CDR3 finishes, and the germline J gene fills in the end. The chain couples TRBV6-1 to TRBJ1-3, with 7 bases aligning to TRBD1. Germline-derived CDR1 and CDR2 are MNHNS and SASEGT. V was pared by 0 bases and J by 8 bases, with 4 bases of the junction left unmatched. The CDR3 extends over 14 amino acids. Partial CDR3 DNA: TGTGCCAGCAGTGAAGCGTACAGGGGATACACCATATAT. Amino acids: CASSEAYRGYTIY. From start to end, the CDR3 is CASSEAYRGYTIYF.

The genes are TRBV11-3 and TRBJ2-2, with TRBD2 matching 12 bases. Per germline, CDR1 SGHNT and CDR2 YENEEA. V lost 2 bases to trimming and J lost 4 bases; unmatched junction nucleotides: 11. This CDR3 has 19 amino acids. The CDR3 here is CASSLSLAGGLPRTGELFF. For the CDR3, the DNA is TGTGCCAGCAGCTTATCACTAGCGGGGGGCCTCCCACGCACCGGGGAGCTGTTTTTT.